The rows below give T cell receptor beta chains drawn from one sample of a study of cytomegalovirus exposure and HLA in healthy donors. Sequenced by immunoSEQ multiplex PCR; TCRdb stores in-frame clones only, minus some. The repertoire holds about 190,000 clones, with around 75% as singletons. Sequencing used PBMCs. Source of these receptors: a woman in her forties or fifties in good health and CMV-seronegative. Each CDR3 is given with its conserved first and last residue. A D gene is named only where the DNA matches it firmly. The listing skips clone size in some rows; elsewhere it reads once, few, many or a size class.

j_call | clone_size | v_call | d_call | cdr3_nt | cdr3_aa
TRBJ2-7 | NA | TRBV7-7 | TRBD2 | TGTGCTAGCAGCCGAGGGGAGGGTTACGAGCAGTACTTC | CASSRGEGYEQYF
TRBJ1-2 | NA | TRBV27 | TRBD1 | TGTGCCAGCAGCCGAGACAGGGCCAAGGCTAACTATGGCTACACCTTC | CASSRDRAKANYGYTF
TRBJ2-1 | NA | TRBV5-1 | NA | TGCGCCAGCAGCCTAGGAAGCAGCCCCTACAATGAGCAGTTCTTC | CASSLGSSPYNEQFF
TRBJ2-5 | NA | TRBV4-1 | TRBD1 | TGCGCCAGCAGCCAAGGAACCGCGGACAGGGTTCGAGAGACCCAGTACTTC | CASSQGTADRVRETQYF
TRBJ2-7 | few | TRBV4-3 | NA | TGCGCCAGCAGCCAAGAAGTGGTCCTGGGGGGTAGCGAGCAGTACTTC | CASSQEVVLGGSEQYF
TRBJ1-4 | few | TRBV19 | NA | TGTGCCAGTAGTATTGGTTGGAGACGCAAGGCAACTAATGAAAAACTGTTTTTT | CASSIGWRRKATNEKLFF
TRBJ2-1 | NA | TRBV7-3 | NA | TGTGCCAGCAGCAAGTCCGGCTCCTACAATGAGCAGTTCTTC | CASSKSGSYNEQFF
TRBJ1-3 | NA | TRBV7-2 | NA | TGTGCCAGCAGCGGCAGACAATTGGGAGGTGGAAACACCATATATTTT | CASSGRQLGGGNTIYF
TRBJ2-2 | once | TRBV7-6 | TRBD1 | TGTGCCAGCAGCACCGACAGGGTGGGGGAGCTGTTTTTT | CASSTDRVGELFF
TRBJ1-2 | NA | TRBV28 | NA | TGTGCCAGCACCCTCCCCGGGATTACAACACAAAACTATGGCTACACCTTC | CASTLPGITTQNYGYTF
TRBJ2-3 | NA | TRBV5-4 | NA | TGTGCCAGCAGCTCCGGACTTGACACAGATACGCAGTATTTT | CASSSGLDTDTQYF
TRBJ1-2 | few | TRBV7-2 | NA | TGTGCCAGCAGCTCCTTCTATGGCTACACCTTC | CASSSFYGYTF
TRBJ1-4 | NA | TRBV18 | NA | TGTGCCAGCTCACGAGGGGGTGAAAAACTGTTTTTT | CASSRGGEKLFF
TRBJ1-5 | NA | TRBV5-5 | NA | TGTGCCAGCAGCCGCGGGACGCCAATCAATCAGCCCCAGCATTTT | CASSRGTPINQPQHF
TRBJ2-5 | NA | TRBV5-4 | NA | TGTGCCAGCAGCCTACCGGGACAAGGCGGGGAGACCCAGTACTTC | CASSLPGQGGETQYF
TRBJ1-2 | few | TRBV5-1 | TRBD1 | TGCGCCAGCAGCCAAATGGACAGGGGAGGCTATGGCTACACCTTC | CASSQMDRGGYGYTF
TRBJ1-1 | NA | TRBV29-1 | TRBD1 | TGCAGCGTGACACAGGGGTTCACTGAAGCTTTCTTT | CSVTQGFTEAFF